This entry features one T cell receptor beta chain sequence. TCRdb processed the reads anew with MiXCR; each CDR3 protein has one entry. This table holds approximately 700,000 distinct CDR3 sequences, roughly 35% found once. This specimen belongs to a study of T cell repertoires in cytomegalovirus infection. Study-level background: A matching HLA type, together with CMV infection, was signaled by public TCR beta signatures.

The CDR3 extends over 18 amino acids. Losses at the gene ends were 0 bases for V and 3 bases for J; bases not matched to a gene: 12. Germline CDR1 reads MNHEY; CDR2 reads SVGAGI. The specimen sequenced was PBMCs. This TCR came from a human donor in good health (CMV status not recorded). Some clones in this sample may be carry-over from other donors' samples. The chain couples TRBV6-5 to TRBJ2-3; 7 bases agree with TRBD2. CDR3 protein: CASSYSIRGSGETDTQYF. The CDR3 nucleotides are TGTGCCAGCAGTTACTCGATTCGCGGCAGCGGGGAGACAGATACGCAGTATTTT.